What follows is one T cell receptor beta chain and its context. These data are taken from a study of T cells in narcolepsy. This table comes from immunoSEQ multiplex PCR, and its TCRdb copy is limited to in-frame clones, with some not included. The sample yields about 22,000 clones, about 86% seen once. V dropped 3 bases and J dropped 7 bases, with 16 bases sitting between them. Per germline, CDR1 ENHRY and CDR2 SYGVKD. The CDR3 runs 15 residues. What was sequenced was memory (CD45RA-) CD4+ T cells from blood. This receptor was obtained from a human donor in good health. The genes are TRBV10-3 and TRBJ2-1; D tentatively fits TRBD1 or TRBD2 (5 bases each). Here the CDR3 DNA reads TGTGCCATCAGTGACGGGACCACCCCGGCGAATGAGCAGTTCTTC. This sequence encodes CAISDGTTPANEQFF.